This T cell receptor (beta chain) is drawn from a study of CD8+ T cells in alopecia areata. Once RNA had been extracted, it was reverse transcribed into cDNA to act as the sequencing template. Sequenced by immunoSEQ multiplex PCR; TCRdb stores in-frame clones only, minus some. The sample shows 200,000 to 250,000 clones, around 65% of them seen only once. As regards this clone: Other nucleotide sequences in the sample specify the same CDR3.

Treatment given: oral pan-JAK inhibitor, 5-10 mg twice daily. Germline values: CDR1 MNHEY, CDR2 SVGAGI. With 6 bases removed from V and 0 bases from J, the gap between germline ends came to 8 bases. This CDR3 has 13 amino acids. The receptor comes from a human donor with alopecia areata. The sample here was CD4+ T cells sorted from blood, taken at week 4, from a patient treated with tofacitinib. The rearrangement joins TRBV6-5 to TRBJ1-1; D might be TRBD1 (6 bases). CDR3 region: CASSRTVNTEAFF. In DNA form, the CDR3 reads TGTGCCAGCAGCCGGACAGTGAACACTGAAGCTTTCTTT.